What follows are 11 T cell receptor beta chains derived from one specimen sequenced in a study of blood T cells in healthy people across ages. Next came a second PCR, run for roughly 6 to 11 cycles, which used a sample-barcoded 5' primer along with a J-beta primer mix. TCRdb called the 5' RACE reads again in MiXCR, with one record for every CDR3 protein. The table has over 1,500,000 distinct CDR3 sequences, more than 35% seen once; the top ten hold roughly 24%. The sequencing input was blood. The receptors were sampled from a human donor in good health.

The sample holds many counts of this clonotype. This rearrangement joins TRBV4-3 to TRBJ2-7; D ambiguous. V lost 6 bases and J lost 6, with 21 bases in between. CDR3 length: 15 amino acids. The V gene's germline CDR1 is LGHNA and CDR2 YSLEER. CDR3 residues: CASRDPLLRGGEQYF. The CDR3 bases are TGCGCCAGCAGGGACCCTCTGCTGAGAGGTGGCGAGCAGTACTTC.

J is TRBJ2-7 and V is TRBV2, with D unclear. The CDR3 spans 15 residues. With 2 bases removed from V and 1 base from J, the gap between germline ends came to 12 bases. The germline gives CDR1 SNHLY, CDR2 FYNNEI. CDR3: CASSEWNRYSYEQYF. Here the CDR3 DNA reads TGTGCCAGCAGTGAATGGAACCGGTATTCCTACGAGCAGTACTTC.

This clonotype was found many times. The rearrangement links TRBV28 to TRBJ1-4; maybe TRBD1 (5 bases). With 4 bases removed from V and 8 bases from J, the gap between germline ends came to 11 bases. The germline V gene encodes CDR1 MDHEN and CDR2 SYDVKM. The CDR3 totals 13 residues. As DNA, the CDR3 is TGTGCCAGCAGTTGGAGGGGTGGAGAAAAACTGTTTTTT. As protein: CASSWRGGEKLFF.

The rearrangement joins TRBV4-1 to TRBJ1-2; D not resolved. Germline V CDR1 and CDR2: MGHRA, YSYEKL. The CDR3 sequence is 17 residues long. Trimming removed 0 bases at V and 5 bases at J, with 19 bases between. This CDR3 is CASSQEGISLIPYGYTF. CDR3 nucleotide sequence: TGCGCCAGCAGCCAAGAGGGGATTTCCCTTATCCCTTATGGCTACACCTTC.

In nucleotides, the CDR3 is TGCGCCAGTAGGTCAGGGCGGGGGGGCCTCAATGAGCAGTTCTTC. This gives the protein CASRSGRGGLNEQFF. V and J are TRBV4-3 and TRBJ2-1; TRBD2 matches 9 bases. With V trimmed by 9 bases and J by 6 bases, 12 bases remained unmatched. CDR1 is LGHNA, CDR2 YSLEER, per germline. CDR3 length: 15 residues.

This sequence joins TRBV24-1 and TRBJ2-1, with D tentatively TRBD1 or TRBD2 (6 bases each). The germline V gene has CDR1 KGHDR and CDR2 SFDVKD. The CDR3 contains 17 residues. Deletions cut 2 bases from V and 4 bases from J, with 17 bases between. The CDR3 bases are TGTGCCACCAGTGATTGGGGAGAGGGGGGCAAGTACAATGAGCAGTTCTTC. This gives the protein CATSDWGEGGKYNEQFF.

This clonotype showed up just a few times. The V gene is TRBV20-1, the J gene TRBJ2-3, with TRBD2 matching 8 bases. Germline-derived CDR1 and CDR2 are DFQATT and SNEGSKA (reference sequence). Trimming at V came to 5 bases and at J to 0 bases, leaving 13 bases not matched to a gene. The CDR3 consists of 17 residues. The CDR3 loop reads CSAWKLADSTSTDTQYF. CDR3 sequence (DNA): TGCAGTGCTTGGAAACTAGCGGATTCCACTAGCACAGATACGCAGTATTTT.

This clonotype was observed a handful of times. This chain joins TRBV12-3 or TRBV12-4 and TRBJ2-1, with D possibly matching TRBD1 (5 bases). This CDR3 contains 12 residues. V was shortened by 3 bases and J by 11 bases, with 11 bases between the two germline ends. CDR3 DNA: TGTGCCAGCAGTTTTACACAGGAAAAGCAGTTCTTC. It is translated as CASSFTQEKQFF.

In this sample, this clonotype turned up once. This chain connects TRBV4-1 to TRBJ1-2, with 9 bases lining up with TRBD1. J was trimmed by 6 bases and V by 0 bases; bases with no gene match: 8. This CDR3 contains 16 residues. CDR1 is MGHRA and CDR2 is YSYEKL in the germline V gene. The DNA for the CDR3 is TGCGCCAGCAGCCAAGATTTAACAGGGGGCCGTAATGGCTACACCTTC. The encoded protein is CASSQDLTGGRNGYTF.

This clonotype occurred a few times. The junction departs from germline at one end; a sequencing error may be responsible. The rearrangement uses TRBV5-1 and TRBJ2-1; 12 nucleotides line up with TRBD2. Looked up from germline, CDR1 is SGHRS and CDR2 is YFSETQ. The CDR3 totals 16 residues. CDR3 nucleotide sequence: TGTGCCAGCAGCTTCGCTAGCGGGGGGGCCTACAATGAGCAGTTCTTC. Protein: CASSFASGGAYNEQFF. The full variable domain, completed using reference TRBV5-1 and TRBJ2-1, is KAGVTQTPRYLIKTRGQQVTLSCSPISGHRSVSWYQQTPGQGLQFLFEYFSETQRNKGNFPGRFSGRQFSNSRSEMNVSTLELGDSALYLCASSFASGGAYNEQFFGPGTRLTVL.

The gene calls are TRBV12-3 or TRBV12-4 and TRBJ2-3, with D possibly being TRBD1 or TRBD2 (5 bases each). The V gene lost 1 base and the J gene lost 3 bases, with 11 bases spanning the gap. This CDR3 is built from 15 residues. CDR3 in DNA: TGTGCCAGCAGTTTAGGTGGCAGGGAGACAGATACGCAGTATTTT. Protein sequence: CASSLGGRETDTQYF.